The T cell receptor (beta chain) under discussion was sequenced for a study of cytomegalovirus exposure and HLA in healthy donors. The wider study: Within the Caucasian-associated ancestry cluster were around four fifths of the approximately 390 genotyped donors.

The germline V gene encodes CDR1 LGHNA and CDR2 YSLEER. The trim removed 6 bases at V and 3 bases at J, leaving 8 bases unmatched. The length of the CDR3 is 15 residues. Study-level points and caveats: Presence/absence analyses supposed approximately even sequencing depth among donors. A previous analysis found most TCR beta V segments productive roughly 87% or roughly 30% of the time. A cluster of highly shared sequence variants was likely a sequencing artifact.

As to this clone: Its specificity is unknown.

PCR amplification relied on 60 Vbeta primers (plus 13 Jbeta primers). Sequenced by immunoSEQ multiplex PCR; TCRdb stores in-frame clones only, minus some. Of around 100,000 clones in the sample, roughly 85% were seen once. The chain employs TRBV4-3 and TRBJ1-2, with TRBD1 identical over 9 bases. The specimen sequenced was PBMCs. This receptor was taken from a woman aged 40 to 49 in good health and CMV-seronegative. CDR3 protein: CASSRARTGDYGYTF. In DNA, the CDR3 is TGCGCCAGCAGTCGAGCCCGGACAGGGGACTATGGCTACACCTTC.